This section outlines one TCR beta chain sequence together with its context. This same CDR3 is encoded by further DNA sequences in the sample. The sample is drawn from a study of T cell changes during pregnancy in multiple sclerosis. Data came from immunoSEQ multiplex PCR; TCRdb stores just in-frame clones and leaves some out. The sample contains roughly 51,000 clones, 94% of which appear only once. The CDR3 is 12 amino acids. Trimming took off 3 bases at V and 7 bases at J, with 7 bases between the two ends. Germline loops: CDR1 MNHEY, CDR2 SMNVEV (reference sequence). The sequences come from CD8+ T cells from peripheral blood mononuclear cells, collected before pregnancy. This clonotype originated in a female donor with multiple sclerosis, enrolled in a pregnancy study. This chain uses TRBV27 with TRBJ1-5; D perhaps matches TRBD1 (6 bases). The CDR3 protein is CASSFGGQPQHF. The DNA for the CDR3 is TGTGCCAGCAGTTTTGGGGGCCAGCCCCAGCATTTT.